The 17 T cell receptor beta chains reported below all come from one sample, sequenced in a study of CD8+ T cells in alopecia areata. As to treatment: oral pan-JAK inhibitor, 5-10 mg twice daily. RNA was extracted and reverse transcribed into cDNA as the sequencing template. Here immunoSEQ multiplex PCR was the method, and the copy in TCRdb shows in-frame clones only, minus some. The sample holds around 70,000 clones; approximately 28% are singletons and the top ten take under 15%. The specimen comprised CD8+ T cells sorted from blood, sampled at week 4, from a patient treated with tofacitinib. Receptor source: a human donor with alopecia areata.

In its sample, this clone was seen a few times. The chain is built from TRBV29-1 and TRBJ1-2; D perhaps matches TRBD1 (5 bases). Trimming removed 4 bases from V and 5 bases from J, with 11 bases in between. Germline CDR1 reads SQVTM; CDR2 reads ANQGSEA. This CDR3 region has 12 residues. CDR3 residues: CSVAGGKYGYTF. CDR3 nucleotides: TGCAGCGTTGCTGGGGGGAAATATGGCTACACCTTC.

V is TRBV29-1 and J is TRBJ2-7; no firm D call. Germline-derived CDR1 and CDR2 are SQVTM and ANQGSEA. Between the trimmed V and J ends, which lost 5 bases and 4 bases, there was a span of 12 bases. The CDR3 runs 12 residues. CDR3 in amino acids: CSVRGLLYEQYF. CDR3 DNA sequence: TGCAGCGTTCGAGGTCTCCTTTACGAGCAGTACTTC.

V is TRBV7-9 and J is TRBJ2-5; 14 bases align to TRBD2. V shed 4 bases and J 3 bases; nucleotides not matched to a gene: 4. The CDR3 has 16 amino acids. Germline V gene data show CDR1 as SEHNR and CDR2 as FQNEAQ (reference sequence). The CDR3 DNA reads as TGTGCCAGCAGCTCGACTAGCGGGAGGGCCAAAGAGACCCAGTACTTC. As protein: CASSSTSGRAKETQYF.

The chain uses TRBV15 and TRBJ2-7; TRBD1 matches at 7 bases. Germline CDR1 LNHNV, CDR2 YYDKDF (reference sequence). The CDR3 contains 13 residues. Losses at the gene ends were 2 bases for V and 6 bases for J; bases not matched to a gene: 4. The CDR3 sequence: CATSRPQGTEQYF. The CDR3 DNA is TGTGCCACCAGCAGACCACAGGGGACCGAGCAGTACTTC. The variable domain in full, with the rest retrieved from reference TRBV15 and TRBJ2-7, is DAMVIQNPRYQVTQFGKPVTLSCSQTLNHNVMYWYQQKSSQAPKLLFHYYDKDFNNEADTPDNFQSRRPNTSFCFLDIRSPGLGDTAMYLCATSRPQGTEQYFGPGTRLTVT.

Concerning this clone: Other DNA sequences from this sample encode an identical CDR3 as well. CDR3 sequence: CASSFSNQPQHF. The CDR3 nucleotides are TGTGCCAGCAGTTTCTCCAATCAGCCCCAGCATTTT. The chain joins TRBV27 to TRBJ1-5; no reliable D call. Trimming took 3 bases from V and 3 from J, leaving 3 bases between them. CDR3 length: 12 amino acids. CDR1 MNHEY and CDR2 SMNVEV come from the germline V gene (reference sequence).

The CDR3 DNA follows: TGTGCCAGCAGCTTCGGAAGCTCCTACGAGCAGTACTTC. It codes for CASSFGSSYEQYF. The genes are TRBV7-9 and TRBJ2-7; D gene unclear. In germline, CDR1 is SEHNR, CDR2 FQNEAQ (reference sequence). V gave up 3 bases and J gave up 0 bases, with 6 bases separating them. The length of the CDR3 is 13 residues.

The chain combines TRBV13 with TRBJ2-5, with D perhaps TRBD1 (5 bases). V gave up 6 bases and J gave up 0 bases, with 11 bases separating them. This CDR3 spans 14 amino acids. Germline values: CDR1 PRHDT, CDR2 FYEKMQ (reference sequence). CDR3 DNA sequence: TGTGCCAGCAGTCCTCCAGGGTACCAAGAGACCCAGTACTTC. This encodes CASSPPGYQETQYF.

DNA of the CDR3: TGCAGCGTTAGGGAGAACACTGAAGCTTTCTTT. This sequence encodes CSVRENTEAFF. The rearrangement joins TRBV29-1 to TRBJ1-1; D gene ambiguous. Trimming shortened V by 5 bases and J by 1 base, and 5 bases separated the two germline ends. CDR3 length equals 11 residues. CDR1 is SQVTM, CDR2 ANQGSEA, per germline. Together with reference TRBV29-1 and TRBJ1-1, the CDR3 gives the full variable domain: SAVISQKPSRDICQRGTSLTIQCQVDSQVTMMFWYRQQPGQSLTLIATANQGSEATYESGFVIDKFPISRPNLTFSTLTVSNMSPEDSSIYLCSVRENTEAFFGQGTRLTVV.

This clone was counted a few times. V gene TRBV30 combines with J gene TRBJ2-7; TRBD2 matches at 9 bases. CDR3 length: 15 amino acids. V was clipped by 4 bases and J by 7 bases; unmatched bases: 14. Germline CDR1 and CDR2: GTSNPN and SVGIG (reference sequence). The CDR3 is CAWTYGASGEDEQYF. As DNA, the CDR3 is TGTGCCTGGACCTACGGCGCTAGCGGGGAGGATGAGCAGTACTTC.

The chain uses TRBV6-6 and TRBJ2-2, with 7 bases fitting TRBD2. Germline CDR1 MNHNY, CDR2 SVGAGI (reference sequence). Trimming removed 6 bases from V and 7 bases from J; junction bases left unmatched: 11. CDR3 length: 15 amino acids. The CDR3 DNA follows: TGTGCCAGCAGGGAAGGGACTACCTGGGTCGGGGAGCTGTTTTTT. Amino acids: CASREGTTWVGELFF.

This chain links TRBV5-4 with TRBJ2-7; 12 nucleotides align to TRBD2. V lost 4 bases and J lost 2; bases outside the gene matches: 10. This CDR3 has 17 residues. Germline lookup yields CDR1 SGHNT and CDR2 YYREEE (reference sequence). The CDR3: CASSPNGLAGKTYEQYF. The CDR3 DNA reads as TGTGCCAGCAGCCCTAACGGACTAGCGGGAAAGACCTACGAGCAGTACTTC.

In nucleotides, the CDR3 is TGCAGCGCTCTGGCGGGAGGGCCCCATGAGCAGTTCTTC. Its protein is CSALAGGPHEQFF. The gene calls are TRBV29-1 and TRBJ2-1; 9 bases fit TRBD2. V lost 7 bases, J lost 8 bases, and 9 bases stayed unmatched. Looked up from germline, CDR1 is SQVTM and CDR2 is ANQGSEA. This CDR3 is built from 13 residues.

This clone was seen more than once but under ten times. The chain combines TRBV29-1 with TRBJ2-1, with D hard to call. Per the germline V gene, CDR1 is SQVTM and CDR2 is ANQGSEA. V lost 7 bases and J 6 bases, leaving 10 bases between the germline ends. The CDR3 runs to 11 residues. CDR3 in DNA: TGCAGCGGTATACAAAGCAATGAGCAGTTCTTC. Protein sequence: CSGIQSNEQFF.

V is TRBV10-3 and J is TRBJ1-2; D may be TRBD1 (5 bases). V shed 2 bases and J shed 0 bases, with 10 bases lying between them. The germline V gene encodes CDR1 ENHRY and CDR2 SYGVKD. There are 15 residues in the CDR3. As DNA, the CDR3 is TGTGCCATCAGTGAGGCGACAGCGACTAACTATGGCTACACCTTC. Its translation: CAISEATATNYGYTF.

This clone was seen a handful of times. The V and J genes are TRBV29-1 and TRBJ1-5, with D uncertain. Trimming stripped 8 bases from V and 7 bases from J, with 12 bases between. CDR1 and CDR2 (germline): SQVTM, ANQGSEA. This CDR3 comprises 11 residues. For the CDR3, the DNA is TGCAGCCCACTAGGCCCCCAGCCCCAGCATTTT. This gives the protein CSPLGPQPQHF.

This rearrangement joins TRBV6-5 to TRBJ1-5, with D possibly TRBD1 on 5 matching bases. This CDR3 contains 14 residues. With 4 bases removed from V and 2 bases from J, the gap between germline ends came to 9 bases. Germline V gene sequence: CDR1 MNHEY, CDR2 SVGAGI. CDR3 nucleotide sequence: TGTGCCAGCAGTTCGGGACGTGGCAATCAGCCCCAGCATTTT. Encoded protein: CASSSGRGNQPQHF.

The V gene is TRBV7-8, the J gene TRBJ2-7; TRBD2 agrees at 11 bases. Germline CDR1 is SGHVS and CDR2 is FQNEAQ. The CDR3 is made up of 15 amino acids. After removal of 5 bases from V and 0 bases from J, the junction contained 3 bases not matched to a gene. Here the CDR3 reads CASSHGTSGSYEQYF. DNA for the CDR3: TGTGCCAGCAGCCACGGGACTAGCGGCTCCTACGAGCAGTACTTC.